This TCR beta chain was identified in a study of blood T cell repertoires in COVID-19. Study overall: The samples span acute and convalescent COVID-19 from the United States, Italy and Spain.

In the authors' workflow: Reference gene primer amplification gave nucleated cell count estimates. Method: immunoSEQ multiplex PCR; TCRdb's copy keeps in-frame clones and lacks some. For V, J and clone size, that table is used; D and trimming come from the DNA. The profile shows about half a million clones, approximately 83% of them singletons. Trimming removed 4 bases from V and 7 bases from J, with 17 bases in between. The germline gives CDR1 LNHDA, CDR2 SQIVND (reference sequence). The CDR3 covers 15 residues. This receptor was obtained from a human donor in a cohort sampled during active COVID-19. The rearrangement uses TRBV19 and TRBJ1-5, with D hard to call. The source material was peripheral blood. CDR3 amino acids: CASSRPTEGWQPQHF. CDR3 coding DNA: TGTGCCAGTAGTAGACCCACGGAGGGTTGGCAGCCCCAGCATTTT.